This TCR beta chain originates from a study of T cells in Graves' hyperthyroidism and ophthalmopathy. V lost 4 bases and J lost 0; bases outside the gene matches: 5. This CDR3 has 16 residues. Germline V gives CDR1 MNHEY, CDR2 SVGAGI. Amplification of TCR beta CDR3 regions used RNA as the template. Carried out on the TCR CDR3, a first-round RT-PCR used the HTBI primer set. TCRdb ran MiXCR on the multiplex PCR reads and lists one entry per CDR3 protein. The profile shows a few hundred thousand distinct CDR3 sequences, 14% of them singletons. Whole-study results and caveats: In simple terms, a model built on 13 V-J features told ophthalmopathy apart from stable hyperthyroidism.

Patients were excluded because of uncontrolled infection, other autoimmune disease, pregnancy or lactation. PBMCs stemmed from approximately 9.1 ml fresh peripheral blood. Details on this clonotype: Its matching antigen is unknown.

The J gene is TRBJ2-7, the V gene TRBV6-5, with 11 bases identical to TRBD2. Input material: blood. This receptor was taken from a woman aged 25 to 39 with Graves' hyperthyroidism that later progressed to Graves' ophthalmopathy. The CDR3 here is CASSSSSGRFSYEQYF. The CDR3 DNA sequence: TGTGCCAGCAGTTCTTCTAGCGGGAGGTTCTCCTACGAGCAGTACTTC.